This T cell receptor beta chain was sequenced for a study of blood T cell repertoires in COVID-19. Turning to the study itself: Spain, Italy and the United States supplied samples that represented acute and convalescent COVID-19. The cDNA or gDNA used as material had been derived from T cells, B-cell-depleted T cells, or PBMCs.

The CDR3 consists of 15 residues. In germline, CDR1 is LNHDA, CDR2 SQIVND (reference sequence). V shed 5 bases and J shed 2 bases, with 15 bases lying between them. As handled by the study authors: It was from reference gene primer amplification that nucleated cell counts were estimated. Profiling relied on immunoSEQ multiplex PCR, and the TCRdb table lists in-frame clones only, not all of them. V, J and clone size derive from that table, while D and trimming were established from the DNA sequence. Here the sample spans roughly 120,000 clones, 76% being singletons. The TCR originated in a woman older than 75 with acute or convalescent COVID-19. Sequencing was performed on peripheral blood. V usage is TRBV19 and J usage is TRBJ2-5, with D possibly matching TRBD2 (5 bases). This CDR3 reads CASSDEGVLQETQYF. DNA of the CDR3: TGTGCCAGTAGTGATGAGGGCGTCCTACAAGAGACCCAGTACTTC.